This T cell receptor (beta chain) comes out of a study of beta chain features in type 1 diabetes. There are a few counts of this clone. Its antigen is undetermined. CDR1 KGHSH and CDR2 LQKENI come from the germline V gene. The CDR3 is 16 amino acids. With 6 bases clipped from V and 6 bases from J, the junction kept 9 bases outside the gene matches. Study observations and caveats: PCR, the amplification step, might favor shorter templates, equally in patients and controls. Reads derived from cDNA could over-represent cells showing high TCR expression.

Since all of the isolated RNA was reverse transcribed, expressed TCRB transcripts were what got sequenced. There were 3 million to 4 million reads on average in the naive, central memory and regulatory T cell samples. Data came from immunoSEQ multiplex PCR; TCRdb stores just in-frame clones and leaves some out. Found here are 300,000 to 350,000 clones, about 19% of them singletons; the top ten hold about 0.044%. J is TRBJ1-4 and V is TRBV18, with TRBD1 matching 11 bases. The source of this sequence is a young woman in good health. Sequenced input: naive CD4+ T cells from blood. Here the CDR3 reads CASSPTTGQGDEKLFF. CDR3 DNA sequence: TGTGCCAGCTCGCCAACCACGGGACAGGGGGATGAAAAACTGTTTTTT.